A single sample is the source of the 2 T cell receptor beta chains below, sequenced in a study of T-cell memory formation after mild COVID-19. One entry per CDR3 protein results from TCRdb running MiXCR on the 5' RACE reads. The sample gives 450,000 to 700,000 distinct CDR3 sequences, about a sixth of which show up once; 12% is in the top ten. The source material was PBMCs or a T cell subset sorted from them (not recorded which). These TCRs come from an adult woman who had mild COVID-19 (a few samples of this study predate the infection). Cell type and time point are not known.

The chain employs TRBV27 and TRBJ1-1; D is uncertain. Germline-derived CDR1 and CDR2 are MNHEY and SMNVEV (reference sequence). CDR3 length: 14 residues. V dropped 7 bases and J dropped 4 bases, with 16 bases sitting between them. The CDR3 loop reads CASTLGGSGTEAFF. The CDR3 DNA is TGTGCCAGCACTTTGGGAGGGTCGGGCACTGAAGCTTTCTTT.

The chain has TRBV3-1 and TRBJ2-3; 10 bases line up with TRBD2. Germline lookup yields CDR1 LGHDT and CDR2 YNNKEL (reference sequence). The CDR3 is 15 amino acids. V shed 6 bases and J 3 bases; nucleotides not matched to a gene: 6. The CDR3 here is CASRISGGLTDTQYF. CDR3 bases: TGTGCCAGCAGAATTAGCGGGGGGTTAACAGATACGCAGTATTTT.